Shown below are 30 T cell receptor beta chains from a single sample sequenced in a study of blood T cells in healthy people across ages. It was with a sample-barcoded 5' primer and a J-beta primer mix that a second PCR of roughly 6 to 11 cycles was run. TCRdb re-called the 5' RACE reads through MiXCR, storing one row per CDR3 protein. The sample has about 640,000 distinct CDR3 sequences, about 53% seen once. The specimen was blood. These receptors were obtained from a man aged 55 to 70 in good health.

J is TRBJ2-1 and V is TRBV12-3 or TRBV12-4, with 7 bases aligning to TRBD2. The CDR3 consists of 13 residues. Losses at the gene ends were 5 bases for V and 7 bases for J; bases not matched to a gene: 5. CDR3 nucleotide sequence: TGTGCCAGCAGTAACCTAGCGGAGAATGAGCAGTTCTTC. Translating it yields CASSNLAENEQFF.

In this sample, this clonotype turned up a few times. The CDR3 nucleotides read TGCAGTGCGGAGGAACAGGGGCGGAATCAGCCCCAGCATTTT. Protein: CSAEEQGRNQPQHF. The chain recombines TRBV20-1 with TRBJ1-5; 7 bases are a match to TRBD1. The V and J ends lost 6 bases and 4 bases, in that order; junction bases with no gene match: 9. Germline V CDR1 and CDR2: DFQATT, SNEGSKA (reference sequence). The CDR3 is 14 amino acids.

In its sample, this clonotype was seen a few times. The chain links TRBV3-1 to TRBJ2-1, with D possibly being TRBD1 (6 bases). The CDR3 length is 14 residues. Per germline, CDR1 LGHDT and CDR2 YNNKEL (reference sequence). V lost 4 bases and J lost 8, with 15 bases in between. CDR3 loop: CASSPVYREHEQFF. DNA for the CDR3: TGTGCCAGCAGCCCTGTCTACAGGGAACATGAGCAGTTCTTC.

The chain recombines TRBV28 with TRBJ2-5, with 9 nucleotides matching TRBD1. Germline values: CDR1 MDHEN, CDR2 SYDVKM. The CDR3 length is 13 residues. V was clipped by 10 bases and J by 5 bases; unmatched bases: 8. The DNA for the CDR3 is TGTGCCATCCAGAACAGGGGGCTTGAGACCCAGTACTTC. Its protein is CAIQNRGLETQYF. The full variable domain, its missing parts supplied by reference TRBV28 and TRBJ2-5, is DVKVTQSSRYLVKRTGEKVFLECVQDMDHENMFWYRQDPGLGLRLIYFSYDVKMKEKGDIPEGYSVSREKKERFSLILESASTNQTSMYLCAIQNRGLETQYFGPGTRLLVL.

V usage is TRBV13 and J usage is TRBJ2-7; 11 positions agree with TRBD2. CDR3 length equals 16 residues. Germline V gives CDR1 PRHDT, CDR2 FYEKMQ (reference sequence). After removal of 4 bases from V and 1 base from J, the junction contained 6 bases not matched to a gene. This CDR3 reads CASSSGPSGGSYEQYF. The CDR3, as DNA: TGTGCCAGCAGCTCAGGACCTAGCGGGGGGTCCTACGAGCAGTACTTC.

The genes are TRBV7-2 and TRBJ1-3; D is unclear. The CDR3 length is 15 residues. Between the trimmed V and J ends, which lost 7 bases and 0 bases, there was a span of 13 bases. Germline V gene lookup returns CDR1 SGHTA and CDR2 FQGNSA. The CDR3 DNA reads as TGTGCCAGCACCGCGGGCCCGATCTCTGGAAACACCATATATTTT. It encodes CASTAGPISGNTIYF.

The chain uses TRBV7-2 and TRBJ1-6, with 10 nucleotides matching TRBD1. The junction had 10 bases not matched to a gene; V was cut back by 5 bases and J by 0 bases. Germline CDR1 is SGHTA and CDR2 is FQGNSA. This CDR3 has 19 residues. CDR3 residues: CASSPGTGDWSSYNSPLHF. The CDR3 DNA sequence: TGTGCCAGCAGCCCCGGGACAGGGGATTGGAGCTCCTATAATTCACCCCTCCACTTT.

The rearrangement joins TRBV7-2 to TRBJ1-5; D is uncertain. Trimming took off 2 bases at V and 7 bases at J, with 15 bases between the two ends. CDR1 and CDR2 from the germline V gene are SGHTA and FQGNSA. The CDR3 spans 15 residues. The CDR3 nucleotides are TGTGCCAGCAGCTTATTTTCGGTATCTCAACAGCCCCAGCATTTT. Its translation: CASSLFSVSQQPQHF. The whole variable domain, remainder taken from reference TRBV7-2 and TRBJ1-5, is GAGVSQSPSNKVTEKGKDVELRCDPISGHTALYWYRQSLGQGLEFLIYFQGNSAPDKSGLPSDRFSAERTGGSVSTLTIQRTQQEDSAVYLCASSLFSVSQQPQHFGDGTRLSIL.

J is TRBJ2-3 and V is TRBV5-1; TRBD2 aligns across 11 bases. V dropped 4 bases and J dropped 6; count of bases not matched to a gene: 10. The germline gives CDR1 SGHRS, CDR2 YFSETQ. The CDR3 consists of 16 residues. The CDR3 DNA follows: TGCGCCAGCAGCGAGGCCGGGACTAGCGGCGCGGATACGCAGTATTTT. Its translation is CASSEAGTSGADTQYF. The variable domain in full, with the rest retrieved from reference TRBV5-1 and TRBJ2-3, is KAGVTQTPRYLIKTRGQQVTLSCSPISGHRSVSWYQQTPGQGLQFLFEYFSETQRNKGNFPGRFSGRQFSNSRSEMNVSTLELGDSALYLCASSEAGTSGADTQYFGPGTRLTVL.

This clonotype was counted ten times or more. The rearrangement joins TRBV7-9 to TRBJ1-2; 8 bases align to TRBD1. Germline V lookup: CDR1 SEHNR, CDR2 FQNEAQ (reference sequence). Losses at the gene ends were 4 bases for V and 1 base for J; bases not matched to a gene: 14. The CDR3 consists of 18 residues. This CDR3 is CASSWRQGPFEDNYGYTF. CDR3 coding DNA: TGTGCCAGCAGCTGGAGACAGGGGCCTTTCGAGGATAACTATGGCTACACCTTC.

This clonotype occurred a few times. The chain employs TRBV7-2 and TRBJ2-5; D ambiguous. CDR1 is SGHTA, CDR2 FQGNSA, per germline. The CDR3 is 14 amino acids. V was pared by 2 bases and J by 0 bases, with 7 bases between. In nucleotides, the CDR3 is TGTGCCAGCAGCTTAAACAATTACCAAGAGACCCAGTACTTC. Its translation is CASSLNNYQETQYF.

A note on this clonotype: Compared with germline, one end of the junction differs, possibly owing to a read error. V usage is TRBV13 and J usage is TRBJ2-1; D gene uncertain. The CDR3 totals 15 residues. Germline V CDR1 and CDR2: PRHDT, FYEKMQ (reference sequence). The CDR3 sequence: CASSLGWGSYNEQFF. The CDR3 DNA sequence: TGTGCCAGCAGCCTAGGGTGGGGCTCCTACAATGAGCAGTTCTTC. Looking up the rest from reference TRBV13 and TRBJ2-1 gives the full variable domain: AAGVIQSPRHLIKEKRETATLKCYPIPRHDTVYWYQQGPGQDPQFLISFYEKMQSDKGSIPDRFSAQQFSDYHSELNMSSLELGDSALYFCASSLGWGSYNEQFFGPGTRLTVL.

This clonotype turned up a few times. This rearrangement joins TRBV20-1 to TRBJ2-5, with D possibly TRBD1 on 6 matching bases. Trimming removed 6 bases at V and 2 bases at J, with 16 bases between. The CDR3 extends over 14 amino acids. CDR1 and CDR2 from the germline V gene are DFQATT and SNEGSKA (reference sequence). CDR3: CSAPRTVIQETQYF. For the CDR3, the DNA is TGCAGTGCCCCACGGACAGTCATTCAAGAGACCCAGTACTTC.

This clonotype came up a few times. The chain recombines TRBV29-1 with TRBJ2-7; TRBD1 matches 9 bases. CDR1 SQVTM and CDR2 ANQGSEA come from the germline V gene. The trim removed 4 bases at V and 6 bases at J, leaving 7 bases unmatched. The CDR3 is made up of 13 amino acids. The DNA of the CDR3 is TGCAGCGTTGCAAGGACAGGGGACGGCGAGCAGTACTTC. Its translation is CSVARTGDGEQYF.

V is TRBV24-1 and J is TRBJ1-6; D unresolved. This CDR3 has 18 amino acids. Germline CDR1 KGHDR, CDR2 SFDVKD. Trimming pared 1 base from V and 3 bases from J, leaving 15 bases between. CDR3 DNA sequence: TGTGCCACCAGTGATTTATTCAGGACCCTCCTCTATAATTCACCCCTCCACTTT. Protein: CATSDLFRTLLYNSPLHF.

This chain links TRBV6-5 with TRBJ2-7; 7 nucleotides match TRBD1. The CDR3 has 14 amino acids. CDR1 is MNHEY and CDR2 is SVGAGI in the germline V gene. Trimming took 2 bases from V and 2 from J; bases not matched to a gene: 3. CDR3 sequence reads: CASSYDRETYEQYF. The CDR3 DNA is TGTGCCAGCAGTTACGACAGGGAGACCTACGAGCAGTACTTC.

The chain has TRBV7-9 and TRBJ2-1; TRBD1 agrees at 7 bases. The trim removed 6 bases at V and 5 bases at J, leaving 16 bases unmatched. The CDR3 totals 17 residues. Germline V CDR1 and CDR2: SEHNR, FQNEAQ (reference sequence). CDR3 DNA sequence: TGTGCCAGCAGGAGACCCGTTGGGACAGAACTCGACAATGAGCAGTTCTTC. Its protein product is CASRRPVGTELDNEQFF.

J is TRBJ2-5 and V is TRBV7-2; no reliable D call. Between the trimmed V and J ends, which lost 5 bases and 1 base, there was a span of 11 bases. There are 14 residues in the CDR3. The germline V gene encodes CDR1 SGHTA and CDR2 FQGNSA. The CDR3 sequence is CASSVSPAQETQYF. The CDR3 DNA sequence: TGTGCCAGCAGCGTAAGCCCAGCCCAAGAGACCCAGTACTTC.

In this sample, this clonotype turned up a few times. The chain couples TRBV12-3 or TRBV12-4 to TRBJ2-7; D not certain. The end of the DNA aligns better with TRBJ2-5, so the J call may be wrong. This CDR3 comprises 12 residues. Here the CDR3 DNA reads TGTGCCAGCAGTTTAGCGGATGGGACCCAGTACTTC. Its translation is CASSLADGTQYF.

CDR3 bases: TGTGCCAGCGGTGGGGTCGGAACAGATACGCAGTATTTT. Translated: CASGGVGTDTQYF. The rearrangement joins TRBV2 to TRBJ2-3; D gene unclear. The germline V and J ends were trimmed by 8 bases and 3 bases, with 12 bases remaining between them. CDR3 length: 13 amino acids. Germline V gene lookup returns CDR1 SNHLY and CDR2 FYNNEI.

This clonotype was observed a handful of times. The gene calls are TRBV29-1 and TRBJ1-2, with 8 nucleotides matching TRBD1. Germline CDR1 is SQVTM and CDR2 is ANQGSEA. This CDR3 spans 12 amino acids. The V segment lost 3 bases and the J segment 4 bases; nucleotides outside the gene matches: 1. This chain's CDR3 is CSVDTGGYGYTF. DNA of the CDR3: TGCAGCGTTGATACAGGGGGCTATGGCTACACCTTC.

This sequence joins TRBV20-1 and TRBJ1-2, with unresolved D. The germline V gene has CDR1 DFQATT and CDR2 SNEGSKA (reference sequence). The CDR3 covers 14 residues. V was shortened by 0 bases and J by 9 bases, with 17 bases between the two germline ends. The CDR3, as DNA: TGCAGTGCTAGAGATAGCCGGGCCGGGGATAGCTACACCTTC. Translating gives CSARDSRAGDSYTF.

Of note for this clonotype: At one end, the junction sequence differs from germline, possibly due to a read error. This chain joins TRBV5-1 and TRBJ2-1; the D gene is possibly TRBD1 (5 bases). This CDR3 region has 16 residues. CDR1 and CDR2 from the germline V gene are SGHRS and YFSETQ. CDR3 sequence: CTSSLVAGISYNEQFF. CDR3 in DNA: TGCACCAGCAGCTTGGTTGCAGGGATCTCCTACAATGAGCAGTTCTTC. Supplemented by reference TRBV5-1 and TRBJ2-1, the full variable domain reads KAGVTQTPRYLIKTRGQQVTLSCSPISGHRSVSWYQQTPGQGLQFLFEYFSETQRNKGNFPGRFSGRQFSNSRSEMNVSTLELGDSALYLCTSSLVAGISYNEQFFGPGTRLTVL.

The gene calls are TRBV3-1 and TRBJ2-5; 12 nucleotides line up with TRBD2. This CDR3 is built from 15 residues. The germline V gene has CDR1 LGHDT and CDR2 YNNKEL (reference sequence). V shed 5 bases, J shed 4 bases, and the junction held 5 bases outside the gene matches. CDR3 sequence reads: CASSSRLAGVETQYF. In DNA, the CDR3 is TGTGCCAGCAGCTCCCGACTAGCGGGGGTAGAGACCCAGTACTTC.

This chain connects TRBV12-3 or TRBV12-4 to TRBJ2-3; 11 bases agree with TRBD2. This CDR3 has 17 amino acids. V was clipped by 5 bases and J by 0 bases; unmatched bases: 7. CDR3 in amino acids: CASSPGTSGVSTDTQYF. CDR3 coding DNA: TGTGCCAGCAGTCCCGGGACTAGCGGAGTGAGCACAGATACGCAGTATTTT.

There are a few counts of this clonotype. The chain links TRBV28 to TRBJ2-5; D unresolved. CDR3 length: 13 residues. V was cut by 6 bases and J by 9 bases, with 17 bases left in between. Germline V gives CDR1 MDHEN, CDR2 SYDVKM. The CDR3 sequence: CASRPPVLGSQYF. DNA for the CDR3: TGTGCCAGCAGACCCCCGGTGTTGGGGTCCCAGTACTTC.

The chain uses TRBV11-2 and TRBJ2-5, with 14 bases matching TRBD2. The trim removed 6 bases at V and 2 bases at J, leaving 5 bases unmatched. Germline V gene lookup returns CDR1 SGHAT and CDR2 FQNNGV. The CDR3 extends over 16 amino acids. This CDR3 reads CASSRLAGGPQETQYF. The CDR3 DNA follows: TGTGCCAGCAGTAGACTAGCGGGGGGGCCTCAAGAGACCCAGTACTTC.

V is TRBV9 and J is TRBJ1-1; D gene unclear. This CDR3 has 13 amino acids. Germline V gene data show CDR1 as SGDLS and CDR2 as YYNGEE. Trimming stripped 4 bases from V and 3 bases from J, with 10 bases between. The CDR3 DNA reads TGTGCCAGCAGCCCCCGGGATTACACTGAAGCTTTCTTT. Translated, it gives CASSPRDYTEAFF.

This clonotype has ten or more counts. V and J are TRBV29-1 and TRBJ2-7; no reliable D call. Germline V gene sequence: CDR1 SQVTM, CDR2 ANQGSEA. Trimming removed 5 bases at V and 6 bases at J, with 23 bases between. The CDR3 totals 15 residues. The CDR3 loop is CSVLAPQAILCEQYF. The CDR3 DNA reads as TGCAGCGTTCTCGCCCCGCAGGCGATCCTCTGCGAGCAGTACTTC.

The chain combines TRBV6-5 with TRBJ2-7; TRBD1 is a possible D gene (6 bases). The J call may be mistaken, given a closer DNA end match to TRBJ2-5. Germline V CDR1 and CDR2: MNHEY, SVGAGI. The CDR3 runs 12 residues. The CDR3 protein is CASTRDKETQYF. As DNA, the CDR3 is TGTGCCAGCACCAGGGACAAAGAGACCCAGTACTTC.